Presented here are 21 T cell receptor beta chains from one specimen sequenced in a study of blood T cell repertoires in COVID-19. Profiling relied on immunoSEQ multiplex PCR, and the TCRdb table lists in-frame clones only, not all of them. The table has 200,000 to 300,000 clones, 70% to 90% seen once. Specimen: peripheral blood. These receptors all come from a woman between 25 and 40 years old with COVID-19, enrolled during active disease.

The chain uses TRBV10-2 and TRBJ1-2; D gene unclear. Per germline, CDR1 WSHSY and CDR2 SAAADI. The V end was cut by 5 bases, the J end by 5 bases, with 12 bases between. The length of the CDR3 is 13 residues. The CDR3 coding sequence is TGCGCCAGCAGTCCCGGCCAGGTTTATGGCTACACCTTC. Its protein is CASSPGQVYGYTF.

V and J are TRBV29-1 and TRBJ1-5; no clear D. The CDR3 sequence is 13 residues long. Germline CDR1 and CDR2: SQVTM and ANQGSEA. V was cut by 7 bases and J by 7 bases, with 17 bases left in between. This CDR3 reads CSENPNSIQPQHF. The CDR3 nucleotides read TGCAGCGAGAACCCAAACAGCATACAGCCCCAGCATTTT.

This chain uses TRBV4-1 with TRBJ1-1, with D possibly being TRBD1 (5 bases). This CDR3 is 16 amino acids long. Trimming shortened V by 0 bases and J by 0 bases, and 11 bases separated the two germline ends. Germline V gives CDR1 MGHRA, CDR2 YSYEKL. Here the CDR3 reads CASSQESPGLNTEAFF. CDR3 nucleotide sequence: TGCGCCAGCAGCCAAGAGAGTCCAGGGTTGAACACTGAAGCTTTCTTT.

CDR3 region: CASSSVPSYEQYF. The CDR3 DNA reads as TGTGCCAGCAGCTCCGTCCCCTCCTACGAGCAGTACTTC. The V and J genes are TRBV7-2 and TRBJ2-7; no definite D call. In germline, CDR1 is SGHTA, CDR2 FQGNSA. CDR3 size: 13 residues. Trimming left V 4 bases short and J 0 bases short, with 7 bases between.

The CDR3 spells CASSPGGPEAFF. In DNA, the CDR3 is TGTGCCAGCTCACCGGGGGGACCTGAAGCTTTCTTT. The J gene is TRBJ1-1, the V gene TRBV18, with D maybe TRBD1 (5 bases). CDR1 is KGHSH, CDR2 LQKENI, per germline. The V end lost 3 bases, the J end lost 6 bases, and 8 bases lay between the germline ends. The CDR3 has 12 residues.

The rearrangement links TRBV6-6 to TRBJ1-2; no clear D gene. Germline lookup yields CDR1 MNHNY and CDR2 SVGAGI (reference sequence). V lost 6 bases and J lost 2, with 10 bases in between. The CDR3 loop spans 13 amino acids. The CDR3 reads CASRLAQNYGYTF. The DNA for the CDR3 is TGTGCCAGCAGGTTGGCTCAGAACTATGGCTACACCTTC.

This CDR3 is CASDRASGSNYNEQFF. CDR3 nucleotide sequence: TGTGCCAGTGACCGGGCTAGCGGGAGTAATTACAATGAGCAGTTCTTC. The chain is built from TRBV19 and TRBJ2-1; TRBD2 matches 10 bases. The CDR3 is 16 amino acids. Germline values: CDR1 LNHDA, CDR2 SQIVND (reference sequence). Germline trimming cut 8 bases from V and 4 bases from J; bases unmatched to any gene: 11.

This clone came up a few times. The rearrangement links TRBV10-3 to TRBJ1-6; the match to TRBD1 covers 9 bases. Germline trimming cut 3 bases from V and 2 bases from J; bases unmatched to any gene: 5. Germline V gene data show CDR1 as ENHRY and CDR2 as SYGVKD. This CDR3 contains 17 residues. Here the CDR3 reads CAISDPDRGTYNSPLHF. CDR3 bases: TGTGCCATCAGTGACCCAGACAGGGGGACCTATAATTCACCCCTCCACTTT.

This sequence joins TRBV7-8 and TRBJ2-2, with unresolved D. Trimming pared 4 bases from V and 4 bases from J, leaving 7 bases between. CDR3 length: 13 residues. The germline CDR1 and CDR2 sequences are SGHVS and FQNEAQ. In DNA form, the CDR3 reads TGTGCCAGCAGCTCACCGGGCACCGGGGAGCTGTTTTTT. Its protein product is CASSSPGTGELFF.

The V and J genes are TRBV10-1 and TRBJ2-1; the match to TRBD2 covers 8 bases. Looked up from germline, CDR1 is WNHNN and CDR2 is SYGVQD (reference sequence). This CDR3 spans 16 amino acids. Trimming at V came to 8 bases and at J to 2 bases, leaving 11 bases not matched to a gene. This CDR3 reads CASGTGGAGAYNEQFF. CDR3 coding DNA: TGCGCCAGCGGTACGGGGGGAGCGGGAGCCTACAATGAGCAGTTCTTC.

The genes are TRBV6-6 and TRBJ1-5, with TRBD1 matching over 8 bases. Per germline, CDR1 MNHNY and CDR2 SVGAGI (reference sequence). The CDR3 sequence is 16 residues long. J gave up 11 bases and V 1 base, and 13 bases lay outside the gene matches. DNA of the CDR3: TGTGCCAGCAGTTACTTAACTGGGACAGGACCCGAATCCCAGCATTTT. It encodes CASSYLTGTGPESQHF.

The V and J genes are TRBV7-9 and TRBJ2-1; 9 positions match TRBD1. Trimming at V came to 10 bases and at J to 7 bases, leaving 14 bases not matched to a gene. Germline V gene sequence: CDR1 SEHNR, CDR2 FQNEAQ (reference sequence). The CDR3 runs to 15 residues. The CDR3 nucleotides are TGTGCCATCAACAGCGATGGGACAGGGACAAATGAGCAGTTCTTC. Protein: CAINSDGTGTNEQFF.

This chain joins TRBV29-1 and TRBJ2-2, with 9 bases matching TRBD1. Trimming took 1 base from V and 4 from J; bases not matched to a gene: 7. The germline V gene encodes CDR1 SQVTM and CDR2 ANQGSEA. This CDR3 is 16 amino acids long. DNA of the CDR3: TGCAGCGTTGAAGGTCTCGGACAGGGGATCACCGGGGAGCTGTTTTTT. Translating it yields CSVEGLGQGITGELFF.

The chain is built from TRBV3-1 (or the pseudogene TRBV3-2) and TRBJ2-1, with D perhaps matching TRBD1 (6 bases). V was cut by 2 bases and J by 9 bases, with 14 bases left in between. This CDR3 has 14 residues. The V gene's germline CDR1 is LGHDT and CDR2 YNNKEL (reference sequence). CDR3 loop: CASSQNRVRSEQFF. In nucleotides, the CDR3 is TGTGCCAGCAGCCAAAACAGGGTAAGAAGTGAGCAGTTCTTC.

CDR3 loop: CASSFGLAGVYEQYV. CDR3 DNA: TGTGCCAGCAGCTTTGGGCTAGCGGGGGTATACGAGCAGTACGTC. V usage is TRBV7-9 and J usage is TRBJ2-7; 10 bases agree with TRBD2. Germline V gives CDR1 SEHNR, CDR2 FQNEAQ (reference sequence). V lost 3 bases, J lost 4 bases, and 6 bases stayed unmatched. The CDR3 runs to 15 residues.

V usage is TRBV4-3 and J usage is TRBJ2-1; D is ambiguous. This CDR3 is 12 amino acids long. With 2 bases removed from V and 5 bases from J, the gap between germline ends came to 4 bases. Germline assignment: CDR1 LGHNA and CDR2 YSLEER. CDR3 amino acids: CASSQSNNEQFF. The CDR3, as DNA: TGCGCCAGCAGCCAAAGCAACAATGAGCAGTTCTTC.

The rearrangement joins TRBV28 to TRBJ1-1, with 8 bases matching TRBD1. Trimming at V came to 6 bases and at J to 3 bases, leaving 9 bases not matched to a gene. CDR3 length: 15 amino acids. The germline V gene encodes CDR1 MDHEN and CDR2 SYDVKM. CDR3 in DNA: TGTGCCAGCAGCCCCGACAGGGGAAAGGACACTGAAGCTTTCTTT. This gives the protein CASSPDRGKDTEAFF.

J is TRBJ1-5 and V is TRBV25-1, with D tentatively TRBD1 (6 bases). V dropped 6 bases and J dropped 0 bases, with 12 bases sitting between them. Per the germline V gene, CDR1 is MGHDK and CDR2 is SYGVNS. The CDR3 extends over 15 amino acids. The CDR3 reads CASRPGHFSNQPQHF. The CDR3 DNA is TGTGCCAGCAGACCGGGACACTTTAGCAATCAGCCCCAGCATTTT.

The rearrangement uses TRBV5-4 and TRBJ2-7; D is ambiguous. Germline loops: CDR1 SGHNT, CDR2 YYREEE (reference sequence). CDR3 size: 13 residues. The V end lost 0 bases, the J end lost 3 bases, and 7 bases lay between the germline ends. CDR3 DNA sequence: TGTGCCAGCAGCTTGGGGCAGAACTACGAGCAGTACTTC. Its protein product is CASSLGQNYEQYF.

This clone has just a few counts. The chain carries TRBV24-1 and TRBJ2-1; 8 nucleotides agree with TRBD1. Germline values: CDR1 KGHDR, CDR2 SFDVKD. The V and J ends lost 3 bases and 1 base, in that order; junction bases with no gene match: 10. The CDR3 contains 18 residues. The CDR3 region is CATSDLPPGTGSYNEQFF. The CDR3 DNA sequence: TGTGCCACCAGTGATCTCCCCCCCGGGACAGGATCCTACAATGAGCAGTTCTTC.

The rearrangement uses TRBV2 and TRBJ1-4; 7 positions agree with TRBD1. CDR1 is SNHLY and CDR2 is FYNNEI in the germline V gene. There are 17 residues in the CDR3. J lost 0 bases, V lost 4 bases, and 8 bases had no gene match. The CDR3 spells CASSGPGQYTTNEKLFF. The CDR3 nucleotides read TGTGCCAGCAGTGGACCGGGACAGTATACAACTAATGAAAAACTGTTTTTT.